The rows below give T cell receptor beta chains drawn from one sample of a study of tumour-infiltrating T cells in Burkitt lymphoma. The table came from immunoSEQ multiplex PCR; TCRdb's copy has only in-frame clones and leaves some out. The data hold some 6,300 clones, with 10% observed a single time. The sequenced sample was tumor tissue. These receptors were obtained from a human donor with diffuse large B-cell lymphoma. Both conserved end residues are part of each CDR3. The D gene is left open where the match is weak. Part of the rows lack a size; the others show once, few, many or a class for expanded clones.

clone size	D gene	V gene	J gene	CDR3 DNA	CDR3 protein
few	-	TRBV13	TRBJ2-7	TGTGCCAGCGGGCTACCAGACGAGCAGTACTTC	CASGLPDEQYF
-	-	TRBV6-5	TRBJ1-5	TGTGCCAGCAGCTCTCTAAAAGGTGGCAATCAGCCCCAGCATTTT	CASSSLKGGNQPQHF
few	-	TRBV10-3	TRBJ2-7	TGTGCCATCAGGGAAGATAGTGGCGAGCAGTACTTC	CAIREDSGEQYF
few	-	TRBV27	TRBJ2-7	TGTGCCAGCAGCCTAACCCCAGGGTTTTTCTACGAGCAGTACTTC	CASSLTPGFFYEQYF
once	-	TRBV6-5	TRBJ1-6	TGTGCCAGCAGATCCGGGACATTCGGTTCACCCCTCCACTTT	CASRSGTFGSPLHF
-	-	TRBV10-1	TRBJ1-1	TGCGCCAGCAGTGTGGAAGGGTCGACTGAAGCTTTCTTT	CASSVEGSTEAFF
few	-	TRBV6-1	TRBJ1-1	TGTGCCAGCAGTGCCCTTACAGGGAACCCCACTGAAACTTTCTTT	CASSALTGNPTETFF
-	-	TRBV2	TRBJ1-1	TGTGCCAGCAGTGAAGCCGGGTTAAGGGGGGCTCGCACTGAAGCTTTCTTT	CASSEAGLRGARTEAFF
-	-	TRBV28	TRBJ2-2	TGTGCCAGCAGTTTACCGACAATAGGGGAGCTGTTTTTT	CASSLPTIGELFF
-	TRBD1	TRBV19	TRBJ2-1	TGTGCCAGTAGTTCTAGACAGGGGTTCTACAATGAGCAGTTCTTC	CASSSRQGFYNEQFF
medium-sized	TRBD1	TRBV7-2	TRBJ1-2	TGTGCCAGCAGCCCTAGACAGGGGGCTGGGTATGGCTACACCTTC	CASSPRQGAGYGYTF
-	-	TRBV4-1	TRBJ1-3	TGCGCCAGCAGCCCCGGAGGCAACACCATATATTTT	CASSPGGNTIYF
medium-sized	-	TRBV5-1	TRBJ1-1	TGCGCCAGCAGCTTGGCGGGGGTGGGCACTGAAGCTTTCTTT	CASSLAGVGTEAFF
few	-	TRBV30	TRBJ2-7	TGTGCCTGGAGTGTTAATGAAGAGTCCTACGAGCAGTACTTC	CAWSVNEESYEQYF
-	-	TRBV21-1	TRBJ2-5	TGTGCCAGCAGCAAAGGGTTAGGACAGCATAAAGAAAAGTACCAAGAGACCCAGTACTTC	CASSKGLGQHKEKYQETQYF
-	-	TRBV7-9	TRBJ1-6	TGTGCCAGCAGCACGCAGCCCGAGGACTATAATTCACCCCTCCACTTT	CASSTQPEDYNSPLHF
few	TRBD1	TRBV9	TRBJ2-3	TGTGCCAGCAGCCCCGGGACAGGCGGCCGTGGCACAGATACGCAGTATTTT	CASSPGTGGRGTDTQYF
-	-	TRBV10-2	TRBJ1-2	TGCGCCAGCAGTGAGTCAGATTTGGAGGGCTACACCTTC	CASSESDLEGYTF
few	-	TRBV28	TRBJ1-4	TGTGCCAGCCAGGGCCCCTTCAATGAAAAACTGTTTTTT	CASQGPFNEKLFF
-	TRBD2	TRBV5-1	TRBJ2-2	TGCGCCAGCAGTCAGACTAGCGGAATATCAGGGGGGGAGCTGTTTTTT	CASSQTSGISGGELFF
-	-	TRBV4-1	TRBJ2-5	TGCGCCAGCAGCCAAGCAGCGGGCGGAGAGACCCAGTACTTC	CASSQAAGGETQYF
few	-	TRBV15	TRBJ2-1	TGTGCCACCCGAATGAGCTCCTACAATGAGCAGTTCTTC	CATRMSSYNEQFF
-	TRBD1	TRBV4-3	TRBJ2-3	TGCGCCAGCAGCCAAAGAACAGGGGGCGAGGGCACAGATACGCAGTATTTT	CASSQRTGGEGTDTQYF
few	TRBD1	TRBV5-1	TRBJ1-1	TGCGCCAGCAGCATGACAGGGTGGGAGAACACTGAAGCTTTCTTT	CASSMTGWENTEAFF
few	TRBD1	TRBV9	TRBJ2-1	TGTGCCAGCAGCTTGGCCGGACAGGGGTACAATGAGCAGTTCTTC	CASSLAGQGYNEQFF
few	-	TRBV6-6	TRBJ2-3	TGTGCCAGCAGTGGTGGTGGGACGGAAGATACGCAGTATTTT	CASSGGGTEDTQYF
-	-	TRBV29-1	TRBJ1-1	TGCAGCGTTGAAGCTGCCGCAGTGCATAGGAACACTGAAGCTTTCTTT	CSVEAAAVHRNTEAFF
-	TRBD1	TRBV7-8	TRBJ2-6	TGTGCCAGCAGCTCCACAGGGGTCGGGGCCAACGTCCTGACTTTC	CASSSTGVGANVLTF
few	-	TRBV14	TRBJ1-2	TGTGCCAGCAGCCAAGGTGGAGGGGGCTATGGCTACACCTTC	CASSQGGGGYGYTF
-	TRBD1	TRBV27	TRBJ1-2	TGTGCCAGTGGACAGGGTTCTCAAGTACATGGCTACACCTTC	CASGQGSQVHGYTF
-	TRBD1	TRBV9	TRBJ1-2	TGTGCCAGCAGTTTAGGACAGGGCGTTCGGTTAGCCTATGGCTACACCTTC	CASSLGQGVRLAYGYTF
-	-	TRBV7-2	TRBJ1-5	TGTGCCAGCAGCTTAAACGTTCAGCAGCCCCAGCATTTT	CASSLNVQQPQHF
-	TRBD1	TRBV18	TRBJ1-5	TGTGCCAGCTCACCGGGACAGGGTGGGAGCAATCAGCCCCAGCATTTT	CASSPGQGGSNQPQHF
-	-	TRBV6-6	TRBJ1-5	TGTGCCAGCAGTTACAGCCAGAACCGGGCCCAGCATTTT	CASSYSQNRAQHF
few	-	TRBV6-5	TRBJ2-3	TGTGCCAGCAGGACTCGGGACTCAACAGATACGCAGTATTTT	CASRTRDSTDTQYF
-	TRBD1	TRBV28	TRBJ1-1	TGTGCCAGCAGAGTTACAGGGGGGGGACCTGAAGCTTTCTTT	CASRVTGGGPEAFF
few	TRBD1	TRBV2	TRBJ1-5	TGTGCCAGCAGCGTGGGACAGGGCCCGCCCCAGCATTTT	CASSVGQGPPQHF
-	TRBD2	TRBV28	TRBJ2-7	TGTGCCAGCAGTCTCGGACTAGCGGGGGCACCTAGGAGGGAGCAGTACTTC	CASSLGLAGAPRREQYF
-	TRBD1	TRBV5-1	TRBJ1-4	TGCGCCAGCAGCTCGGACAGGCTTAATGAAAAACTGTTTTTT	CASSSDRLNEKLFF
-	-	TRBV19	TRBJ1-5	TGTGCCAGTAGACGGGGGGATCAGCCCCAGCATTTT	CASRRGDQPQHF
-	-	TRBV5-1	TRBJ2-7	TGCGCCAGCAGCCTCGGACAGTCCTCCTACGAGCAGTACTTC	CASSLGQSSYEQYF
-	-	TRBV6-1	TRBJ1-2	TGTGCCAGCAGTCCGATCCGAGGGCAGCTTGATGGCTACACCTTC	CASSPIRGQLDGYTF
few	TRBD2	TRBV28	TRBJ2-1	TGTGCCAGCAGTCCAAGCGGGGTTCTTCCCTACAATGAGCAGTTCTTC	CASSPSGVLPYNEQFF
few	TRBD2	TRBV6-1	TRBJ2-5	TGTGCCAGCAGTCCGTGGGGCGGGGGCCAAGAGACCCAGTACTTC	CASSPWGGGQETQYF
-	-	TRBV7-8	TRBJ1-6	TGTGCCAACAGCTTAACTACACCCTCACCCCTCCACTTT	CANSLTTPSPLHF
-	-	TRBV10-2	TRBJ2-3	TGCGCCAGCAGTGACTATGCGTCCCGGGATACGCAGTATTTT	CASSDYASRDTQYF
-	TRBD1	TRBV7-9	TRBJ2-7	TGTGCCAGCAGCCCCCCCGGGACAGTCTACGAGCAGTACTTC	CASSPPGTVYEQYF
few	-	TRBV7-9	TRBJ2-3	TGTGCCAGCAGCTTAGCGGGGGCGGGAGATACGCAGTATTTT	CASSLAGAGDTQYF
few	-	TRBV23-1	TRBJ2-1	TGCGCCAGCAGACCGAAGTTATATTACTCGCTCAATGAGCAGTTCTTC	CASRPKLYYSLNEQFF
-	TRBD1	TRBV7-2	TRBJ1-6	TGTGCCAGCAGCTCCGGGACAGGGGGCCGTTCACCCCTCCACTTT	CASSSGTGGRSPLHF
few	-	TRBV25-1	TRBJ1-5	TGTGCCAGTCGGGGGGCAAGGAATCAGCCCCAGCATTTT	CASRGARNQPQHF
few	-	TRBV10-2	TRBJ1-1	TGCGCCAGCCACCAGGGGTGGAACACTGAAGCTTTCTTT	CASHQGWNTEAFF
few	-	TRBV19	TRBJ1-1	TGTGCCAGTAGTACAGGGTATCGGGGTACTGAAGCTTTCTTT	CASSTGYRGTEAFF
-	-	TRBV5-1	TRBJ1-4	TGCGCCAGCAGTATCGGGACGACTAATGAAAAACTGTTTTTT	CASSIGTTNEKLFF
few	TRBD1	TRBV5-1	TRBJ2-1	TGCGCCAGCCAAGGTCAGGGGGCCTACAATGAGCAGTTCTTC	CASQGQGAYNEQFF
-	-	TRBV18	TRBJ2-3	TGTGCCAGCTCCCCACTTCCGGGACTCTCGGCGACAGATACGCAGTATTTT	CASSPLPGLSATDTQYF
few	-	TRBV20-1	TRBJ1-1	TGCAGTGCTAGGGGGCAGCGCTTCTTT	CSARGQRFF